The T cell receptor (beta chain) described here comes from a study of cytomegalovirus exposure and HLA in healthy donors. The study, taken as a whole, reports: Researchers counted around 170 TCR beta chains as cytomegalovirus-associated. Later, an analysis found that common viral pathogens appeared to be linked with several of the most significant clusters.

PCR used 60 Vbeta primers and 13 Jbeta primers. Produced via immunoSEQ multiplex PCR; TCRdb's table is partial and in-frame only. The table records approximately 120,000 clones, 75% to 80% of them present only once. Germline V CDR1 and CDR2: SGHTA, FQGNSA. The V end lost 3 bases, the J end lost 2 bases, and 7 bases lay between the germline ends. The CDR3 covers 13 residues. As to this clone: As yet, its antigen is unknown.

The sequencing sample was made of PBMCs. The chain links TRBV7-2 to TRBJ2-5; D call uncertain. The TCR originated in a man aged 40-50 years in good health and CMV-seronegative. The CDR3 region has the DNA TGTGCCAGCAGCTTGGGCCCACAAGAGACCCAGTACTTC. Its protein is CASSLGPQETQYF.